The sequence of this TCR beta chain was determined in a study of cytotoxic CD8 clonotypes in ibrutinib-treated CLL. As for the study in general: Investigators collected response samples after a median approximately eleven months of treatment, range 6 to 36. Study-level results: Contraction or stability on treatment was seen for public clonotypes, which were uncommon.

PBMCs were cryopreserved, and roughly 2.1 micrograms of genomic DNA from them went into TCR beta libraries. The method was immunoSEQ multiplex PCR; TCRdb's version includes in-frame clones alone and lacks a portion of them. The sample lists approximately 160,000 clones; over 75% were seen once. Germline V gene sequence: CDR1 SGHDT, CDR2 YYEEEE. J was trimmed by 15 bases and V by 4 bases; bases with no gene match: 5. This CDR3 contains 12 residues. Details on this clone: The antigen remains unidentified.

The sample consisted of PBMCs, taken at disease progression, from a patient treated with ibrutinib. The receptor comes from a human donor with chronic lymphocytic leukemia. The chain employs TRBV5-6 and TRBJ1-6, with 9 bases lining up with TRBD1. The CDR3 spells CASSPRDRVLHF. The CDR3 nucleotides read TGTGCCAGCAGCCCCCGGGACAGGGTCCTCCACTTT.